This TCR beta chain was captured in a study of patients and donors after allogeneic stem cell transplantation. The CDR3 has 13 residues. The germline gives CDR1 MNHEY, CDR2 SVGEGT. After removal of 7 bases from V and 4 bases from J, the junction contained 5 bases not matched to a gene. This clonotype was observed a few times. From the RT-PCR reads, TCRdb called clonotypes with MiXCR, one entry per CDR3 protein. The table has more than 850,000 distinct CDR3 sequences, about a sixth seen once; the top ten hold approximately 5.9%. This chain joins TRBV6-2 or TRBV6-3 and TRBJ2-5; 8 positions agree with TRBD2. This receptor was taken from a human donor who was either an allogeneic HSCT recipient or a stem cell or donor lymphocyte infusion donor (not recorded which). It is not recorded whose cells these are; they may come from a transplant donor. Sequencing used blood, either unsorted or a sorted T cell fraction (not recorded which). CDR3 sequence reads: CASISGGVETQYF. The CDR3 region has the DNA TGTGCCAGCATCTCCGGGGGGGTAGAGACCCAGTACTTC.